The 24 T cell receptor beta chains below all came from one sample that was sequenced in a study of blood T cell repertoires in COVID-19. Data came from immunoSEQ multiplex PCR; TCRdb stores just in-frame clones and leaves some out. Seen here are 150,000 to 200,000 clones, approximately 92% observed once, and the top ten hold around 4.6%. The sequencing input was peripheral blood. The receptor source for this set is a man aged 30-40 years with COVID-19, enrolled during active disease.

This chain joins TRBV5-4 and TRBJ2-2; perhaps TRBD1 as D (5 bases). The CDR3 loop spans 17 amino acids. Trimming shortened V by 2 bases and J by 4 bases, and 18 bases separated the two germline ends. The germline V gene encodes CDR1 SGHNT and CDR2 YYREEE (reference sequence). In DNA form, the CDR3 reads TGTGCCAGCAGCTTTCCCGGCAGGGCCCTGGCCACCGGGGAGCTGTTTTTT. It specifies CASSFPGRALATGELFF. The whole variable domain, remainder taken from reference TRBV5-4 and TRBJ2-2, is ETGVTQSPTHLIKTRGQQVTLRCSSQSGHNTVSWYQQALGQGPQFIFQYYREEENGRGNFPPRFSGLQFPNYSSELNVNALELDDSALYLCASSFPGRALATGELFFGEGSRLTVL.

The chain is built from TRBV6-5 and TRBJ2-7; the match to TRBD1 covers 10 bases. Unmatched junction bases numbered 5, after V lost 2 bases and J lost 1 base. The CDR3 contains 16 residues. CDR1 is MNHEY, CDR2 SVGAGI, per germline. CDR3 DNA sequence: TGTGCCAGCAGTTACGGGACAGGGGTCCTGTCCTACGAGCAGTACTTC. Translating gives CASSYGTGVLSYEQYF.

The J gene is TRBJ1-2, the V gene TRBV7-3, with 11 bases lining up with TRBD1. V lost 6 bases to trimming and J lost 8 bases; unmatched junction nucleotides: 2. This CDR3 has 12 residues. The germline V gene has CDR1 SGHTA and CDR2 FQGTGA. For the CDR3, the DNA is TGTGCCAGCAGGAGGACAGGGGGCGGCTACACCTTC. Protein sequence: CASRRTGGGYTF.

The chain couples TRBV9 to TRBJ1-2; D may be TRBD1 (6 bases). The CDR3 consists of 19 residues. Trimming took 3 bases from V and 0 from J, leaving 24 bases between them. The germline CDR1 and CDR2 sequences are SGDLS and YYNGEE. The CDR3 is CASSGRLTTGLDTNYGYTF. The CDR3 DNA follows: TGTGCCAGCAGCGGACGACTTACGACAGGCCTGGACACTAACTATGGCTACACCTTC.

This sequence joins TRBV7-6 and TRBJ1-2; D not resolved. The ends were cut back, 1 base at V and 4 bases at J, with 13 bases in the middle. The CDR3 extends over 15 amino acids. Looked up from germline, CDR1 is SGHVS and CDR2 is FNYEAQ. The CDR3 loop reads CASSLEELGFYGYTF. The CDR3 DNA follows: TGTGCCAGCAGCTTAGAGGAGCTCGGCTTCTATGGCTACACCTTC.

This chain links TRBV9 with TRBJ2-5, with D maybe TRBD1 (5 bases). This CDR3 spans 15 amino acids. CDR1 and CDR2 from the germline V gene are SGDLS and YYNGEE. Trimming took 0 bases from V and 4 from J, leaving 13 bases between them. The CDR3 DNA follows: TGTGCCAGCAGCGTAGTTACAGGTAGTGTAGAGACCCAGTACTTC. Protein product: CASSVVTGSVETQYF.

The chain has TRBV7-3 and TRBJ1-1, with a weak D call TRBD1 (6 bases). The CDR3 runs 14 residues. Trimming removed 5 bases at V and 1 base at J, with 11 bases between. Germline V gene data show CDR1 as SGHTA and CDR2 as FQGTGA. CDR3 amino acids: CASSLRTANTEAFF. CDR3 in DNA: TGTGCCAGCAGCCTGCGGACAGCGAACACTGAAGCTTTCTTT. Supplemented by reference TRBV7-3 and TRBJ1-1, the full variable domain reads GAGVSQTPSNKVTEKGKYVELRCDPISGHTALYWYRQSLGQGPEFLIYFQGTGAADDSGLPNDRFFAVRPEGSVSTLKIQRTERGDSAVYLCASSLRTANTEAFFGQGTRLTVV.

This sequence joins TRBV18 and TRBJ1-2, with D hard to call. The CDR3 spans 15 residues. Trimming stripped 0 bases from V and 4 bases from J, with 12 bases between. Germline-derived CDR1 and CDR2 are KGHSH and LQKENI. The CDR3 DNA reads as TGTGCCAGCTCACCACCACTGTCCATCGGCTATGGCTACACCTTC. Translation: CASSPPLSIGYGYTF. The whole variable domain, filled in from reference TRBV18 and TRBJ1-2, reads NAGVMQNPRHLVRRRGQEARLRCSPMKGHSHVYWYRQLPEEGLKFMVYLQKENIIDESGMPKERFSAEFPKEGPSILRIQQVVRGDSAAYFCASSPPLSIGYGYTFGSGTRLTVV.

J is TRBJ1-2 and V is TRBV2; 7 positions match TRBD1. V shed 7 bases and J 4 bases; nucleotides not matched to a gene: 12. Per germline, CDR1 SNHLY and CDR2 FYNNEI. The CDR3 has 15 residues. The CDR3 bases are TGTGCCAGCACCCTAGTGACAGGGTCAAGCTATGGCTACACCTTC. It yields the protein CASTLVTGSSYGYTF.

As concerns this clone: The sample holds other DNA sequences that translate to the same CDR3. The chain uses TRBV28 and TRBJ1-6, with 9 bases that match TRBD1. V lost 3 bases and J lost 5; bases outside the gene matches: 5. Germline assignment: CDR1 MDHEN and CDR2 SYDVKM. The CDR3 has 16 residues. DNA of the CDR3: TGTGCCAGCAGTTTTGGGACAGGGCTTGATAATTCACCCCTCCACTTT. As protein: CASSFGTGLDNSPLHF.

V and J are TRBV11-1 and TRBJ1-1; a possible D gene is TRBD1 (5 bases). The CDR3 sequence is 15 residues long. The germline V gene has CDR1 SGHAT and CDR2 FQDESV (reference sequence). Trimming removed 2 bases from V and 10 bases from J, with 20 bases in between. The CDR3 nucleotides are TGTGCCAGCAGCTTATTGGCAGGGTCGAGTTCCGGAGCTTTCTTT. This codes for CASSLLAGSSSGAFF.

The sample holds one count of this clone. This chain uses TRBV4-3 with TRBJ2-5; no firm D call. Trimming removed 3 bases from V and 3 bases from J, with 8 bases in between. This CDR3 comprises 13 residues. The germline CDR1 and CDR2 sequences are LGHNA and YSLEER. This chain's CDR3 is CASSQAAEETQYF. Written as DNA, the CDR3 is TGCGCCAGCAGCCAGGCCGCCGAAGAGACCCAGTACTTC.

This chain joins TRBV5-1 and TRBJ1-2, with 7 bases fitting TRBD1. Losses at the gene ends were 2 bases for V and 4 bases for J; bases not matched to a gene: 17. CDR1 is SGHRS and CDR2 is YFSETQ in the germline V gene. This CDR3 spans 18 amino acids. As DNA, the CDR3 is TGCGCCAGCAGCTTATCCTGGGGTAGACAGGGACCCTTCTATGGCTACACCTTC. It yields the protein CASSLSWGRQGPFYGYTF.

This rearrangement joins TRBV6-7 to TRBJ1-3; tentative D call: TRBD1 (6 bases). TRBV6-7 is noted as an ORF with a role that remains uncertain. CDR3 length equals 16 residues. V was pared by 7 bases and J by 4 bases, with 20 bases between. The CDR3 bases are TGTGCCAGCACCACGCTAAACAGGGCGGGCGGAAACACCATATATTTT. As protein: CASTTLNRAGGNTIYF.

The rearrangement links TRBV5-1 to TRBJ2-6; D is uncertain. Germline assignment: CDR1 SGHRS and CDR2 YFSETQ. CDR3 size: 15 residues. Trimming took 2 bases from V and 0 from J, leaving 6 bases between them. DNA of the CDR3: TGCGCCAGCAGCTTTATCGTCTCTGGGGCCAACGTCCTGACTTTC. It is translated as CASSFIVSGANVLTF. The entire variable domain, with the rest obtained from reference TRBV5-1 and TRBJ2-6, is as follows: KAGVTQTPRYLIKTRGQQVTLSCSPISGHRSVSWYQQTPGQGLQFLFEYFSETQRNKGNFPGRFSGRQFSNSRSEMNVSTLELGDSALYLCASSFIVSGANVLTFGAGSRLTVL.

This clone is a singleton in its sample. The chain employs TRBV21-1 and TRBJ1-2; the tabulated D call, TRBD1, remains unverified against the DNA. TRBV21-1 is a pseudogene locus. The CDR3 runs to 16 residues. This CDR3 is CASSKSTGATNYGYTF. The CDR3 DNA follows: TGTGCCAGCAGCAAATCGACAGGGGCCACTAACTATGGCTACACCTTC.

V and J are TRBV24-1 and TRBJ2-1, with 13 bases aligning to TRBD2. The CDR3 is 20 residues long. CDR1 and CDR2 from the germline V gene are KGHDR and SFDVKD. J was trimmed by 3 bases and V by 4 bases; bases with no gene match: 14. For the CDR3, the DNA is TGTGCCACCAGTGACCCCACCGGGACTAGCGGGACCCACTACTACAATGAGCAGTTCTTC. This gives the protein CATSDPTGTSGTHYYNEQFF.

This clone has a single count. The CDR3 loop is CASSSGQGAYQPQHF. For the CDR3, the DNA is TGTGCCAGCAGTTCGGGACAGGGGGCGTATCAGCCCCAGCATTTT. The genes are TRBV27 and TRBJ1-5; 12 nucleotides align to TRBD1. The CDR3 contains 15 residues. Trimming took 4 bases from V and 5 from J; bases not matched to a gene: 3. Per germline, CDR1 MNHEY and CDR2 SMNVEV (reference sequence).

The chain has TRBV28 and TRBJ1-5; possible D gene TRBD1, 5 bases. Germline CDR1 MDHEN, CDR2 SYDVKM. V gave up 10 bases and J gave up 9 bases, with 19 bases separating them. There are 13 residues in the CDR3. Here the CDR3 reads CAIRGVGARPQHF. The CDR3 DNA is TGTGCCATCAGAGGGGTAGGGGCTCGGCCCCAGCATTTT.

The chain uses TRBV13 and TRBJ2-7; tentative D call: TRBD1 (5 bases). V lost 4 bases and J 4 bases, leaving 14 bases between the germline ends. The CDR3 covers 14 residues. CDR1 is PRHDT, CDR2 FYEKMQ, per germline (reference sequence). The CDR3 spells CASSSATGFYEQYF. In nucleotides, the CDR3 is TGTGCCAGCAGCTCAGCCACAGGTTTTTACGAGCAGTACTTC.

This chain connects TRBV6-5 to TRBJ2-1; TRBD2 might be the D (6 bases). CDR1 is MNHEY, CDR2 SVGAGI, per germline. This CDR3 spans 14 amino acids. V lost 6 bases and J lost 0, with 9 bases in between. CDR3 coding DNA: TGTGCCAGCAGCGTAGCGGACTCCTACAATGAGCAGTTCTTC. This encodes CASSVADSYNEQFF.

This clone has only one observation. The gene calls are TRBV7-9 and TRBJ1-1; unclear D gene. The CDR3 has 13 residues. Germline lookup yields CDR1 SEHNR and CDR2 FQNEAQ (reference sequence). Deletions cut 2 bases from V and 1 base from J, with 5 bases between. This CDR3 is CASSLIGNTEAFF. The CDR3 DNA is TGTGCCAGCAGCTTAATCGGGAACACTGAAGCTTTCTTT.

The V gene is TRBV19, the J gene TRBJ2-3, with a possible D match to TRBD2 (6 bases). Trimming left V 3 bases short and J 6 bases short, with 13 bases between. Germline CDR1 reads LNHDA; CDR2 reads SQIVND (reference sequence). CDR3 size: 14 residues. The CDR3 sequence: CASSIGTEGDTQYF. The CDR3 DNA follows: TGTGCCAGTAGTATTGGGACGGAGGGGGATACGCAGTATTTT.

V is TRBV4-1 and J is TRBJ2-5; 11 nucleotides line up with TRBD2. This CDR3 is built from 15 residues. Germline V lookup: CDR1 MGHRA, CDR2 YSYEKL. The junction had 2 bases not matched to a gene; V was cut back by 1 base and J by 4 bases. The CDR3 nucleotides read TGCGCCAGCAGCCAAGTTAGCGGGGGGGGAGAGACCCAGTACTTC. It yields the protein CASSQVSGGGETQYF.